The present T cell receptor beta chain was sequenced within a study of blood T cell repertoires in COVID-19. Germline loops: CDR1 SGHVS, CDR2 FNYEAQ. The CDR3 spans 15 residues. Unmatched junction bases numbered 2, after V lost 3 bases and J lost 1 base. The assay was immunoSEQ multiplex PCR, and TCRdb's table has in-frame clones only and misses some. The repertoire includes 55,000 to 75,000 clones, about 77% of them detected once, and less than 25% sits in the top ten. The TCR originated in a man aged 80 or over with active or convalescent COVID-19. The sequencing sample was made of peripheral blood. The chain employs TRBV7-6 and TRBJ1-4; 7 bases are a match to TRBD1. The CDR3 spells CASSLGDRTNEKLFF. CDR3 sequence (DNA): TGTGCCAGCAGCTTGGGGGACAGAACTAATGAAAAACTGTTTTTT.